This entry lists 29 T cell receptor beta chains sequenced from one sample in a study of T-cell memory formation after mild COVID-19. Each CDR3 protein is one row after TCRdb ran MiXCR on the 5' RACE reads. The sample has about 620,000 distinct CDR3 sequences; under 20% are singletons. The specimen sequenced was PBMCs or a T cell subset sorted from them (not recorded which). The receptors originated from an adult woman who had mild COVID-19 (a few samples of this study predate the infection). Cell type and time point are not known.

On this clonotype itself: Compared with germline, one end of the junction differs, possibly owing to a read error. This chain connects TRBV7-7 to TRBJ2-1; perhaps TRBD1 as D (6 bases). CDR3 length: 13 residues. Germline V gene lookup returns CDR1 SSHAT and CDR2 FNYEAQ (reference sequence). The CDR3 here is CASSRTEYNEQFF. The CDR3 coding sequence is TGTGCTAGCAGCAGGACAGAGTACAATGAGCAGTTCTTC.

This clonotype was found a few times. This sequence joins TRBV4-1 and TRBJ2-7; possible D gene TRBD2, 5 bases. Germline CDR1 is MGHRA and CDR2 is YSYEKL. V gave up 2 bases and J gave up 5 bases, with 13 bases separating them. The CDR3 is 14 amino acids. DNA of the CDR3: TGCGCCAGCAGCCAACGCTTGAGGGTCGACGAGCAGTACTTC. It translates to CASSQRLRVDEQYF.

This rearrangement joins TRBV7-9 to TRBJ2-3; D may be TRBD1 (6 bases). Trimming removed 5 bases from V and 3 bases from J, with 15 bases in between. The length of the CDR3 is 15 residues. Germline V gives CDR1 SEHNR, CDR2 FQNEAQ (reference sequence). The DNA of the CDR3 is TGTGCCAGCAGCCCGCCGATCAGGGGAACAGATACGCAGTATTTT. Encoded protein: CASSPPIRGTDTQYF.

In this sample, this clonotype turned up a few times. The V and J genes are TRBV12-3 or TRBV12-4 and TRBJ2-1, with TRBD2 matching over 10 bases. V was pared by 4 bases and J by 6 bases, with 9 bases of the junction left unmatched. This CDR3 region has 16 residues. The CDR3 here is CASSSKSGGAVNEQFF. In nucleotides, the CDR3 is TGTGCCAGCAGTTCCAAAAGCGGGGGGGCTGTCAATGAGCAGTTCTTC.

This clonotype was observed a few times. J is TRBJ2-3 and V is TRBV5-4; D unclear. With 2 bases removed from V and 4 bases from J, the gap between germline ends came to 11 bases. Germline V gene data show CDR1 as SGHNT and CDR2 as YYREEE (reference sequence). The CDR3 covers 14 residues. The DNA of the CDR3 is TGTGCCAGCAGCTTCCCGCTGGGCGCAGATACGCAGTATTTT. It specifies CASSFPLGADTQYF.

The rearrangement links TRBV3-1 to TRBJ1-2; D unresolved. Germline lookup yields CDR1 LGHDT and CDR2 YNNKEL (reference sequence). The CDR3 sequence is 13 residues long. With 3 bases removed from V and 2 bases from J, the gap between germline ends came to 7 bases. The CDR3 protein is CASSQYINYGYTF. CDR3 DNA sequence: TGTGCCAGCAGCCAGTACATCAACTATGGCTACACCTTC. The full variable domain, completed using reference TRBV3-1 and TRBJ1-2, is DTAVSQTPKYLVTQMGNDKSIKCEQNLGHDTMYWYKQDSKKFLKIMFSYNNKELIINETVPNRFSPKSPDKAHLNLHINSLELGDSAVYFCASSQYINYGYTFGSGTRLTVV.

The gene calls are TRBV29-1 and TRBJ2-1, with 8 bases that match TRBD2. V lost 8 bases to trimming and J lost 7 bases; unmatched junction nucleotides: 7. There are 12 residues in the CDR3. From germline, CDR1 is SQVTM and CDR2 ANQGSEA. In DNA form, the CDR3 reads TGCAGCCCCTCCCCGGGAGGGAATGAGCAGTTCTTC. This gives the protein CSPSPGGNEQFF.

The chain recombines TRBV9 with TRBJ2-2; a weak D match, TRBD2 (6 bases). This CDR3 has 15 amino acids. Trimming pared 5 bases from V and 2 bases from J, leaving 13 bases between. Germline-derived CDR1 and CDR2 are SGDLS and YYNGEE. Written as DNA, the CDR3 is TGTGCCAGCAGGTACGGGGGAGCCAACACCGGGGAGCTGTTTTTT. Protein product: CASRYGGANTGELFF.

This chain connects TRBV20-1 to TRBJ2-5; 13 bases fit TRBD2. CDR1 and CDR2 (germline): DFQATT, SNEGSKA (reference sequence). The V segment lost 6 bases and the J segment 4 bases; nucleotides outside the gene matches: 26. The CDR3 contains 21 residues. This CDR3 is CSAAPRAARGPGLAGPETQYF. CDR3 in DNA: TGCAGTGCCGCGCCCAGGGCAGCCCGCGGACCGGGACTAGCGGGGCCAGAGACCCAGTACTTC.

This chain links TRBV12-3 or TRBV12-4 with TRBJ2-5; D remains ambiguous. CDR3 length: 13 amino acids. Trimming shortened V by 7 bases and J by 1 base, and 10 bases separated the two germline ends. The CDR3 DNA reads TGTGCCAGCACCCCAAAACTCCAAGAGACCCAGTACTTC. Protein: CASTPKLQETQYF.

V and J are TRBV10-3 and TRBJ1-4; a possible D gene is TRBD1 (6 bases). The V end was cut by 10 bases, the J end by 0 bases, with 27 bases between. The CDR3 contains 19 residues. CDR1 and CDR2 from the germline V gene are ENHRY and SYGVKD. CDR3 DNA sequence: TGTGCCACCATCAGTGTCGGCAGGGGAGGAGGAACAACTAATGAAAAACTGTTTTTT. Translated: CATISVGRGGGTTNEKLFF.

The chain recombines TRBV12-3 or TRBV12-4 with TRBJ1-5, with D uncertain. The CDR3 loop spans 15 amino acids. V was pared by 3 bases and J by 6 bases, with 15 bases between. The CDR3 DNA is TGTGCCAGCAGTTTCTCAAGCTCGGGAGGTCAGCCCCAGCATTTT. Amino acids: CASSFSSSGGQPQHF.

There are a few counts of this clonotype. The CDR3 is CAWSVPPQGYEQYF. The CDR3 DNA reads TGTGCCTGGAGTGTACCCCCGCAGGGCTACGAGCAGTACTTC. The chain uses TRBV30 and TRBJ2-7, with D possibly TRBD1 on 5 matching bases. V was shortened by 0 bases and J by 3 bases, with 12 bases between the two germline ends. This CDR3 comprises 14 residues. Germline loops: CDR1 GTSNPN, CDR2 SVGIG (reference sequence).

This clonotype was observed a few times. The chain combines TRBV12-3 or TRBV12-4 with TRBJ2-3; 8 bases match TRBD2. CDR3 size: 15 residues. After removal of 3 bases from V and 6 bases from J, the junction contained 8 bases not matched to a gene. The CDR3: CASSFPGLEFDTQYF. Here the CDR3 DNA reads TGTGCCAGCAGTTTTCCGGGACTAGAGTTTGATACGCAGTATTTT.

The genes are TRBV12-3 or TRBV12-4 and TRBJ2-5; 13 bases map to TRBD2. Germline trimming cut 8 bases from V and 5 bases from J; bases unmatched to any gene: 5. The CDR3 covers 14 residues. CDR3 residues: CASCTSGRVETQYF. CDR3 bases: TGTGCCAGCTGCACTAGCGGGAGGGTCGAGACCCAGTACTTC.

This clonotype was counted a few times. The genes are TRBV30 and TRBJ2-2, with D hard to call. The ends were cut back, 4 bases at V and 7 bases at J, with 13 bases in the middle. CDR1 is GTSNPN and CDR2 is SVGIG in the germline V gene (reference sequence). The CDR3 extends over 13 amino acids. The CDR3 nucleotides read TGTGCCTGGAACCCTCATCCCGGCGGGGAGCTGTTTTTT. It yields the protein CAWNPHPGGELFF.

This clonotype has only a few counts. J is TRBJ1-2 and V is TRBV6-5; tentative D call: TRBD1 (5 bases). The CDR3 contains 13 residues. Deletions cut 6 bases from V and 8 bases from J, with 16 bases between. Germline V CDR1 and CDR2: MNHEY, SVGAGI. The CDR3 is CASSNGGEGGYTF. The CDR3 DNA is TGTGCCAGCAGCAATGGGGGGGAGGGAGGCTACACCTTC.

This CDR3 reads CASRRLAPQETQYF. CDR3 DNA sequence: TGTGCCAGCAGACGACTAGCGCCCCAAGAGACCCAGTACTTC. The chain employs TRBV5-6 and TRBJ2-5, with 8 bases identical to TRBD2. The CDR3 consists of 14 residues. Trimming removed 5 bases from V and 1 base from J; junction bases left unmatched: 4. CDR1 is SGHDT and CDR2 is YYEEEE in the germline V gene. The complete variable domain, with remaining parts taken from reference TRBV5-6 and TRBJ2-5, reads DAGVTQSPTHLIKTRGQQVTLRCSPKSGHDTVSWYQQALGQGPQFIFQYYEEEERQRGNFPDRFSGHQFPNYSSELNVNALLLGDSALYLCASRRLAPQETQYFGPGTRLLVL.

The chain joins TRBV21-1 to TRBJ2-7; no check of the table's D call, TRBD1, against the DNA was made. TRBV21-1 is termed a pseudogene. The CDR3 is 15 residues long. The CDR3 DNA sequence: TGTGCCAGCAGCAAAGTCCCAGGGCTCTCCTACGAGCAGTACTTC. This gives the protein CASSKVPGLSYEQYF.

This clonotype has a count of ten or more. This chain joins TRBV12-3 or TRBV12-4 and TRBJ2-7; 9 bases map to TRBD1. V shed 2 bases and J 3 bases; nucleotides not matched to a gene: 5. The CDR3 contains 15 residues. The CDR3 here is CASSLTGTGFYEQYF. Here the CDR3 DNA reads TGTGCCAGCAGTTTAACAGGGACAGGGTTCTACGAGCAGTACTTC.

The chain recombines TRBV12-3 or TRBV12-4 with TRBJ1-3; D gene unclear. V lost 0 bases and J 7 bases, leaving 10 bases between the germline ends. This CDR3 is built from 14 residues. The CDR3: CASSLALSTNTIYF. In nucleotides, the CDR3 is TGTGCCAGCAGTTTAGCGCTTTCGACCAACACCATATATTTT.

This clonotype was detected a few times. The chain has TRBV12-3 or TRBV12-4 and TRBJ1-2; 8 positions match TRBD1. The length of the CDR3 is 14 residues. The ends lost 6 bases at V and 5 bases at J; junction bases unmatched: 8. The CDR3 DNA sequence: TGTGCCAGCAGGATCACGACAGGGGAATATGGCTACACCTTC. Encoded protein: CASRITTGEYGYTF.

There are a few counts of this clonotype. This sequence joins TRBV11-1 and TRBJ1-2; TRBD1 is a possible D gene (5 bases). Trimming left V 0 bases short and J 8 bases short, with 16 bases between. Per the germline V gene, CDR1 is SGHAT and CDR2 is FQDESV (reference sequence). The CDR3 has 15 residues. CDR3 nucleotide sequence: TGTGCCAGCAGCTTAGCGCCGACTTATCCAGGGGGCTACACCTTC. It specifies CASSLAPTYPGGYTF. The entire variable domain, with the rest obtained from reference TRBV11-1 and TRBJ1-2, is as follows: EAEVAQSPRYKITEKSQAVAFWCDPISGHATLYWYRQILGQGPELLVQFQDESVVDDSQLPKDRFSAERLKGVDSTLKIQPAELGDSAMYLCASSLAPTYPGGYTFGSGTRLTVV.

This clonotype was seen more than once but under ten times. J is TRBJ1-4 and V is TRBV15; tentative D call: TRBD1 (6 bases). CDR1 is LNHNV, CDR2 YYDKDF, per germline (reference sequence). CDR3 length equals 14 residues. Deletions cut 5 bases from V and 5 bases from J, with 12 bases between. Written as DNA, the CDR3 is TGTGCCACCAGCCCCGGACAGTTAAATGAAAAACTGTTTTTT. Protein product: CATSPGQLNEKLFF.

V gene TRBV24-1 combines with J gene TRBJ1-2; D remains unclear. There are 14 residues in the CDR3. Germline V lookup: CDR1 KGHDR, CDR2 SFDVKD. V lost 5 bases to trimming and J lost 0 bases, with 9 bases between them. As DNA, the CDR3 is TGTGCCACCAGTGCGGGCGGAGCTAACTATGGCTACACCTTC. It translates to CATSAGGANYGYTF.

This clonotype was detected only a few times. The chain joins TRBV5-4 to TRBJ2-4, with 8 bases aligning to TRBD1. V was pared by 0 bases and J by 9 bases, with 11 bases of the junction left unmatched. CDR3 length equals 16 residues. Germline CDR1 and CDR2: SGHNT and YYREEE (reference sequence). DNA of the CDR3: TGTGCCAGCAGCTTGGAGGGGGGCAGGGGGCGCAGCATTCAGTACTTC. Translated: CASSLEGGRGRSIQYF.

This clonotype showed up just a few times. The chain is built from TRBV4-1 and TRBJ2-1, with TRBD2 matching over 13 bases. The V segment lost 4 bases and the J segment 1 base; nucleotides outside the gene matches: 10. The V gene's germline CDR1 is MGHRA and CDR2 YSYEKL. The CDR3 contains 19 residues. CDR3 DNA sequence: TGCGCCAGCAGCCCCTCCGGGACTAGCGGGATGGGATCCTACAATGAGCAGTTCTTC. It specifies CASSPSGTSGMGSYNEQFF.

This clonotype was seen a few times. V gene TRBV6-5 combines with J gene TRBJ1-2, with D maybe TRBD1 (5 bases). Germline loops: CDR1 MNHEY, CDR2 SVGAGI. The V gene lost 5 bases and the J gene lost 4 bases, with 17 bases spanning the gap. This CDR3 is built from 15 residues. The CDR3 protein is CASSPSARVSYGYTF. Here the CDR3 DNA reads TGTGCCAGCAGTCCCTCCGCCAGGGTGTCCTATGGCTACACCTTC.

This chain uses TRBV7-9 with TRBJ2-1; unclear D gene. V was pared by 6 bases and J by 6 bases, with 12 bases between. Germline V gene sequence: CDR1 SEHNR, CDR2 FQNEAQ (reference sequence). There are 13 residues in the CDR3. The DNA of the CDR3 is TGTGCCAGCAGTTTTCCGGGCCCCAATGAGCAGTTCTTC. Translating gives CASSFPGPNEQFF.